One T cell receptor (beta chain) is described in this entry. In this sample, this clonotype turned up a few times. Its recognized antigen is unknown. Base quality data are lacking; no much larger clone is found one base away. Only healthy Caucasian donors were included. The twin cohort consisted of three pairs of female monozygotic twins, all aged about 18 to 29 years. The RNA used for TCR libraries was isolated from peripheral blood mononuclear cells. This entry belongs to a study of identical twins (dated by TCRdb to 2015 to 2016). Some background on the complete study: The study deep-sequenced TCR alpha and beta repertoires from monozygotic twins, unrelated adults of various ages and cord blood to test whether fetal clonotypes persist. Replicate twin experiments were performed at different times using different library preparation protocols to rule out contamination.

The method was 5' RACE. TCRdb names Illumina HiSeq 2000 as the instrument used. A universal primer binding site was added through template switching, and the final cDNA carried a unique molecular identifier so that TCR cDNA molecules could be counted accurately. First-strand cDNA for TCR alpha and beta chains was synthesized from specific primers in the conserved constant-segment region. To control for contamination, every cDNA library carried two barcodes: a SMART-Mk sample barcode plus Illumina barcodes. TruSeq adapter sequences and Illumina sample barcodes were added in two successive PCR steps. Sequencing of the TCR alpha and beta cDNA libraries was done on the Illumina HiSeq platform using custom primers. The authors processed their data as follows. MiGEC was used to process raw reads and extract unique molecular identifiers, and MiXCR was used to find CDR3 positions. For each individual, recombination models were inferred using an EM algorithm with the repgenHMM and IGoR tools. Shared clonotypes were analyzed with the tcR package in R, and sharing was normalized by the product of cloneset sizes. To study raw recombination without the effects of thymic and clonal selection, out-of-frame nonproductive sequences were analyzed. The public reads were reprocessed in TCRdb via fastp at Q25 and MiXCR, keeping in-frame beta chains. Here each entry gathers all rows of one CDR3 protein and keeps the most common genes and DNA. The V and J calls shown here were made by TCRdb, not taken from the authors' results. This sample comprises over 550,000 distinct CDR3 sequences, less than 9% of them detected only once. The ten largest clones take up 1.6% of the sample.

Trimming takes 6 bases off V and 4 bases off J; junction bases not matched to a gene: 8. The CDR3 contains 15 residues, cysteine and phenylalanine counted. The CDR3 DNA has 45 bases and is translated from base 1. Study-wide conclusions, independent of this receptor: Compared with coincidental sharing between unrelated individuals, out-of-frame TCR alpha sequences shared between twins showed an excess of sequences with low generation probability. Zero-insertion analyses could be partly confounded by invariant T cells such as MAIT and iNKT, although diverse VJ usage argued against such confounding for most clonotypes. Because the same donors could not be followed over many years, the conclusions relied on cross-sectional statistical analysis. In beta out-of-frame sequences, excess twin sharing was weaker, because having fewer shared sequences lowered the signal-to-noise ratio. In monozygotic twins, out-of-frame TCR alpha sharing was systematically underestimated by recombination models, although the models agreed with sharing between unrelated individuals. Abundant cord blood beta clonotypes carried fewer insertions; young adult naive repertoires showed a weaker similar trend, while memory repertoires showed none.

These data were also filed under a second study, of yellow fever vaccine responses in identical twins. From that second study: The T cell response to vaccination in identical twins was reported by the authors to appear partly convergent and partly personalized. Focusing on identical twins, the study followed the T cell clones that responded to the vaccine, and did so with precision.

This clonotype originated in a woman between 18 and 30 years old in good health. The V and J genes are TRBV12-3 or TRBV12-4 and TRBJ2-2; TRBD1 lines up with 7 middle nucleotides. Sequenced sample: PBMCs. The DNA sequence is given as TGTGCCAGCAGAACCCGGACAGGAGGCACCGGGGAGCTGTTTTTT. Its translation is CASRTRTGGTGELFF.